These T cell receptor beta chains were read from a single sample in a study of blood T cell repertoires in COVID-19. Only in-frame clones appear in the TCRdb table, and some are missing; sequencing was by immunoSEQ multiplex PCR. The sample shows 270,000 or so clones, 75% to 90% of them seen only once. Specimen: peripheral blood. Receptor source: a woman aged 40 to 55 who had recovered from COVID-19. Both conserved end residues are part of each CDR3. The D gene is left open where the match is weak. Clone size is shown for a subset of rows, as once, few, many or a class of expanded clone.

V gene	clone size	J gene	D gene	CDR3 protein	CDR3 DNA
TRBV7-8	NA	TRBJ2-2	TRBD2	CASSLSPSGDPGELFF	TGTGCCAGCAGCTTAAGCCCTAGCGGGGACCCCGGGGAGCTGTTTTTT
TRBV11-2	NA	TRBJ1-4	NA	CASSLAGQSNEKLFF	TGTGCCAGCAGCTTAGCAGGACAGTCTAATGAAAAACTGTTTTTT
TRBV19	once	TRBJ2-7	TRBD2	CATNTSPAGGPGEQYF	TGTGCCACAAACACCAGCCCCGCGGGAGGGCCCGGGGAGCAGTACTTC
TRBV5-4	NA	TRBJ2-2	TRBD2	CASSLRLGRATGELFF	TGTGCCAGCAGCTTGCGACTCGGGAGGGCGACCGGGGAGCTGTTTTTT
TRBV12-3/TRBV12-4	NA	TRBJ1-4	NA	CASSLSVEKLFF	TGTGCCAGCAGTTTATCGGTTGAAAAACTGTTTTTT
TRBV2	NA	TRBJ2-1	NA	CASSEARRVSYNEQFF	TGTGCCAGCAGTGAAGCTCGACGGGTTTCCTACAATGAGCAGTTCTTC
TRBV19	NA	TRBJ2-7	NA	CASSPSDSSYEQYF	TGTGCCTCATCACCCTCCGACAGCTCCTACGAGCAGTACTTC
TRBV24-1	NA	TRBJ2-1	TRBD2	CATSAAPASGRHEQFF	TGTGCCACCAGTGCCGCCCCGGCTAGCGGGAGGCATGAGCAGTTCTTC
TRBV21-1	NA	TRBJ1-3	NA	CARGGQGQVGNTIYF	TGTGCCAGGGGTGGCCAGGGGCAGGTCGGAAACACCATATATTTT
TRBV19	NA	TRBJ1-2	TRBD1	CASSIVAGGHGYTF	TGTGCCAGTAGTATTGTGGCAGGGGGACATGGCTACACCTTC
TRBV28	NA	TRBJ1-1	NA	CASSFGREDTEAFF	TGTGCCAGCAGTTTTGGCAGGGAAGACACTGAAGCTTTCTTT
TRBV10-3	NA	TRBJ2-5	TRBD2	CAISELTSGSRKETQYF	TGTGCCATCAGTGAATTGACTAGCGGGAGTAGGAAAGAGACCCAGTACTTC
TRBV18	NA	TRBJ2-5	NA	CASSSGEETQYF	TGTGCCAGCTCATCCGGGGAAGAGACCCAGTACTTC
TRBV25-1	NA	TRBJ2-2	NA	CASSPPGTNTGELFF	TGTGCCAGCAGTCCCCCCGGGACAAACACCGGGGAGCTGTTTTTT
TRBV7-2	NA	TRBJ2-6	TRBD2	CASSLGLAVSSGANVLTF	TGTGCCAGCAGCTTAGGACTAGCGGTGAGCTCTGGGGCCAACGTCCTGACTTTC
TRBV5-1	NA	TRBJ2-5	NA	CARNRAQETQYF	TGCGCCAGAAACAGGGCCCAAGAGACCCAGTACTTC
TRBV7-2	few	TRBJ2-1	TRBD2	CASRRELAAYNEQFF	TGTGCCAGCAGGAGGGAACTAGCGGCCTACAATGAGCAGTTCTTC
TRBV11-2	NA	TRBJ2-7	TRBD1	CASSLDLDRVPSERKLEQYF	TGTGCCAGCAGCTTAGATTTGGACAGGGTTCCTAGCGAGAGAAAACTCGAGCAGTACTTC